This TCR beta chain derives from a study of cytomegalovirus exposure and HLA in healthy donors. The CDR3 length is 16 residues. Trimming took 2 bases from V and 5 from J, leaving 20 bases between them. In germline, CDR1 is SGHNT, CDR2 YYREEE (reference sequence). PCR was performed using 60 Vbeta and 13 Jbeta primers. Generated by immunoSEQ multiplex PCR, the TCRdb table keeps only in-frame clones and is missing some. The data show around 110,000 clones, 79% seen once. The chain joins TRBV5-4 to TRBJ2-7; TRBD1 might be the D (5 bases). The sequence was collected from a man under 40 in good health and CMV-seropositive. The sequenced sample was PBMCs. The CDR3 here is CASSFVPTQGINEQYF. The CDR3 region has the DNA TGTGCCAGCAGCTTTGTACCCACCCAGGGTATCAACGAGCAGTACTTC.